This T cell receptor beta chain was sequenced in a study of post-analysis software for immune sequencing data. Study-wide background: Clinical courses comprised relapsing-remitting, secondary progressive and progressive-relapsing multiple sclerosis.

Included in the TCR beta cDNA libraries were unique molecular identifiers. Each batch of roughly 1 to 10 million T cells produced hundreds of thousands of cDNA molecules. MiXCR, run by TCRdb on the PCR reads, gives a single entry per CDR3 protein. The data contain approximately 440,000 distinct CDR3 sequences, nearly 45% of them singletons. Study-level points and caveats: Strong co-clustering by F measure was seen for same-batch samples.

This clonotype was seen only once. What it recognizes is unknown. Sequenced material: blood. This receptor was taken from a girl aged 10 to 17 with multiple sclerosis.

CDR3 in amino acids: CSADLAGGQADTQYF. DNA of the CDR3: TGCAGTGCCGACCTAGCGGGAGGGCAGGCAGATACGCAGTATTTT. The gene calls are TRBV20-1 and TRBJ2-3, with 12 bases aligning to TRBD2. The CDR3 runs to 15 residues. V lost 6 bases and J lost 4; bases outside the gene matches: 8. CDR1 and CDR2 from the germline V gene are DFQATT and SNEGSKA (reference sequence).